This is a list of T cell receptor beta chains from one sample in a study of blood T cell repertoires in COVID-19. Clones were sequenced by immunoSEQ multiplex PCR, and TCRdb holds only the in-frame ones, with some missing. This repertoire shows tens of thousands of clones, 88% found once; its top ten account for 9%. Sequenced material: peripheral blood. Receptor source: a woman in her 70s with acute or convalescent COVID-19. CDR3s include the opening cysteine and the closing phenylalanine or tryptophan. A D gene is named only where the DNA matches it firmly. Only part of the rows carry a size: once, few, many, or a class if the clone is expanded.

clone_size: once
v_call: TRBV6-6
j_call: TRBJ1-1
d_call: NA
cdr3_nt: TGTGCCAGCAGAAACGGACAGGAAGCTTTCTTT
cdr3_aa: CASRNGQEAFF

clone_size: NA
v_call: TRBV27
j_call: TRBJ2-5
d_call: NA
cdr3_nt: TGTGCCAGCAGTTTTGGAGGGTGGGAGACCCAGTACTTC
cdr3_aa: CASSFGGWETQYF

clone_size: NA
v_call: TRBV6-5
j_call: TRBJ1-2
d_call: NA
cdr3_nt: TGTGCCAGCAGTTACAATGGAGGGGATGGCTACACCTTC
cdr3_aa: CASSYNGGDGYTF

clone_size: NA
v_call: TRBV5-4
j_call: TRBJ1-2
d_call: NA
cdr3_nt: TGTGCCAGCAGCTTGGGACAAGAAAACTATGGCTACACCTTC
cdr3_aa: CASSLGQENYGYTF

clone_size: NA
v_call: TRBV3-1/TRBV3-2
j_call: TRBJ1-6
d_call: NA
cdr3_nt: TGTGCCAGCAGCCAATCAGGGGTGTCGAATTCACCCCTCCACTTT
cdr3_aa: CASSQSGVSNSPLHF

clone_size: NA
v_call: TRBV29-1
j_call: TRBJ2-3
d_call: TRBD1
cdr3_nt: TGCAGCGTCTCGACAGGGACCCACTTCACAGATACGCAGTATTTT
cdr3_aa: CSVSTGTHFTDTQYF

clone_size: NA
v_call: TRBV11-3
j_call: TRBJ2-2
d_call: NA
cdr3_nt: TGTGCCAGCAGCCTCTCCCCAGCGGGCAGTCACACCGGGGAGCTGTTTTTT
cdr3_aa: CASSLSPAGSHTGELFF

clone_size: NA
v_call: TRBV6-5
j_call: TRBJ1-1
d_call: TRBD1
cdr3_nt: TGTGCCAGCAGTTACCAGGGACAGGCCCAAACGGGAGCTTTCTTT
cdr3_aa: CASSYQGQAQTGAFF

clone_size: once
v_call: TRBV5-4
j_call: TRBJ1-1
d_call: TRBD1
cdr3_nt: TGTGCCAGCAGCTACCGCAGGGGGTGGGATACTGAAGCTTTCTTT
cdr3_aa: CASSYRRGWDTEAFF

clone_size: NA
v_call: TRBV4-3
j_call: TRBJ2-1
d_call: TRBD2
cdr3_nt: TGCGCCAGCAGCCAAGTGGGGACTAGCGTGTACAATGAGCAGTTCTTC
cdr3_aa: CASSQVGTSVYNEQFF

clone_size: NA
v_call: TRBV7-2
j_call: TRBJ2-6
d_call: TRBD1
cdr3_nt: TGTGCCAGCAGCTTACAGGGGGCTGGGGCCAACGTCCTGACTTTC
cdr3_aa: CASSLQGAGANVLTF

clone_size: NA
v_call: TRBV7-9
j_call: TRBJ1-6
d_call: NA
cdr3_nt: TGTGCCAGCACCCCAGGGCAGGGGTGGTCACCCCTCCACTTT
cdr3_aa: CASTPGQGWSPLHF

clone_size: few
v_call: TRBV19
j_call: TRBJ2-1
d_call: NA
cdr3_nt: TGTGCCAGTAGCCGCGACACGAGCTCCTACAATGAGCAGTTCTTC
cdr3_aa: CASSRDTSSYNEQFF

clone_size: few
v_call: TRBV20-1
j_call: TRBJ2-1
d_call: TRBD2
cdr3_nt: TGCAGGGTTACTAGCGGGCATGAGCAGTTCTTC
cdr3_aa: CRVTSGHEQFF

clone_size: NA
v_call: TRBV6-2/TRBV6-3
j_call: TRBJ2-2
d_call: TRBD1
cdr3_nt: TGTGCCAGCAGTCCACAGGGGCACACCGGGGAGCTGTTTTTT
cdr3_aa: CASSPQGHTGELFF

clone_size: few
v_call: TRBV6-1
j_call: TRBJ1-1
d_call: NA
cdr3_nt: TGTGCCAGCAGTGAAGCTACCTTCAGGGGAGGGTACACTGAAGCTTTCTTT
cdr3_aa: CASSEATFRGGYTEAFF

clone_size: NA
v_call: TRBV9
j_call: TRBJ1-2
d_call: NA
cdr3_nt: TGTGCCAGCAGCGTGGACAGCGCGACCGGCTACACCTTC
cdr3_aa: CASSVDSATGYTF

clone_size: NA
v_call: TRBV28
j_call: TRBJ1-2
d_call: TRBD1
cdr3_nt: TGTGCCAGCAGTTTTGGGGGGACAGGGCAAGGATATGGCTACACCTTC
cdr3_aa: CASSFGGTGQGYGYTF

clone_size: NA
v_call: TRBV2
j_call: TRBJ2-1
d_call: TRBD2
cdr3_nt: TGTGCCAGCAGTGAACAGTCTAGCGGGGGGGATGAGCAGTTCTTC
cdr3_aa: CASSEQSSGGDEQFF